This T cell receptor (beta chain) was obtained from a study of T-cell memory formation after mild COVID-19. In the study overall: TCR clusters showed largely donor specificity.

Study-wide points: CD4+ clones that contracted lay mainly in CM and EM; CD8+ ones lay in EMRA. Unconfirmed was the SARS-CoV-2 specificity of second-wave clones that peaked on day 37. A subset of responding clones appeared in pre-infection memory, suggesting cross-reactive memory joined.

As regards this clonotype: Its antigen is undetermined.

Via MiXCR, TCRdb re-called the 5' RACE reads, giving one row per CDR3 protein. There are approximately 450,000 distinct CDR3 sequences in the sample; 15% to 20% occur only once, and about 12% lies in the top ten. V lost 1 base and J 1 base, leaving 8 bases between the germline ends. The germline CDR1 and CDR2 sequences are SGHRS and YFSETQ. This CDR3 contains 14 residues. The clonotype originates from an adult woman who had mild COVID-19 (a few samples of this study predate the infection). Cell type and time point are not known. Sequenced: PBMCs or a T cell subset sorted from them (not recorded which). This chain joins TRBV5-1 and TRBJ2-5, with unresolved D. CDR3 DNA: TGCGCCAGCAGCTTGTCCCAACTCCAAGAGACCCAGTACTTC. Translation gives CASSLSQLQETQYF. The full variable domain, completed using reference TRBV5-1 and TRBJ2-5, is KAGVTQTPRYLIKTRGQQVTLSCSPISGHRSVSWYQQTPGQGLQFLFEYFSETQRNKGNFPGRFSGRQFSNSRSEMNVSTLELGDSALYLCASSLSQLQETQYFGPGTRLLVL.